The sequence of this T cell receptor beta chain was determined in a study of cytomegalovirus exposure and HLA in healthy donors. Study conclusions and caveats: For most subjects, TCR beta sequences were reported to predict HLA-A and HLA-B alleles with accuracy.

13 Jbeta primers and 60 Vbeta primers were used for the PCR. Generated by immunoSEQ multiplex PCR, the TCRdb table keeps only in-frame clones and is missing some. This sample has 250,000 to 350,000 clones, with 86% found just once. Comments on this clone: What it binds is unknown.

CDR3 length: 14 amino acids. V was clipped by 4 bases and J by 6 bases; unmatched bases: 4. The germline V gene encodes CDR1 SGHTA and CDR2 FQGNSA. Sequencing input: PBMCs. The clonotype was recovered from a man between 35 and 55 years old in good health and CMV-seropositive. V usage is TRBV7-2 and J usage is TRBJ2-1; 9 nucleotides agree with TRBD2. The CDR3 DNA reads as TGTGCCAGCAGCTATAGCGGGAGCGGCAATGAGCAGTTCTTC. It encodes CASSYSGSGNEQFF.